These T cell receptor beta chains were read from a single sample in a study of T-cell memory formation after mild COVID-19. TCRdb re-analysed the 5' RACE reads in MiXCR, keeping a single row per CDR3 protein. This sample has about 310,000 distinct CDR3 sequences, with less than 20% found just once. The sample consisted of PBMCs or a T cell subset sorted from them (not recorded which). The receptors were sampled from a man aged 18 to 30 who had mild COVID-19 (a few samples of this study predate the infection). Cell type and time point are not known. Both conserved end residues are part of each CDR3. A D gene is named only where the DNA matches it firmly. Clone sizes are given selectively: once, few, many, or a class where the clone is expanded.

TRBV12-3/TRBV12-4	TRBJ2-2	few	TRBD1	TGTGCCAGCAGAGAACCCCGGGACAGGGGAACCGGGGAGCTGTTTTTT	CASREPRDRGTGELFF
TRBV20-1	TRBJ1-4	-	-	TGCAGTGCTAGAGACCCCACCGGGCAAAAACTGTTTTTT	CSARDPTGQKLFF
TRBV11-2	TRBJ2-6	-	-	TGTGCCAGCAGCTTAGGGTTTCGGGGTTGGGGGGCCAACGTCCTGACTTTC	CASSLGFRGWGANVLTF
TRBV7-2	TRBJ2-1	-	TRBD2	TGTGCCAGCAGCTTAGAGCTAGCGGGGGCCAATGAGCAGTTCTTC	CASSLELAGANEQFF
TRBV7-2	TRBJ2-7	-	-	TGTGCCAGCAGCCCCCGGACAGTTGGGGGGTGGTACTTC	CASSPRTVGGWYF
TRBV12-3/TRBV12-4	TRBJ1-1	-	-	TGTGCCAGCACCCGGACAGAGAGGACTGAAGCTTTCTTT	CASTRTERTEAFF
TRBV24-1	TRBJ2-1	-	-	TGTGCCACCAGTGAAGAAGTAGGCAATGAGCAGTTCTTC	CATSEEVGNEQFF
TRBV21-1	TRBJ2-4	few	-	TGTGCCAGCAGCAAAGTCCCCACCGGGGGCAAAAACATTCAGTACTTC	CASSKVPTGGKNIQYF
TRBV5-5	TRBJ2-4	once	-	TGTGCCAGCAGCGTGGACAGCCAAAACATTCAGTACTTC	CASSVDSQNIQYF
TRBV5-1	TRBJ2-2	-	-	TGCGCCAGCAGCTTGGTCGTGGTTGGACTGAACACCGGGGAGCTGTTTTTT	CASSLVVVGLNTGELFF
TRBV25-1	TRBJ1-1	-	-	TGTGCCAGCAGTAGGGCCGATGAAGCTTTCTTT	CASSRADEAFF
TRBV14	TRBJ1-3	few	-	TGTGCCAGCAGCCCCCGATGGAACACCATATATTTT	CASSPRWNTIYF
TRBV25-1	TRBJ2-7	few	-	TGTGCCAGCAGTGGCCCCGGGGTCGAGCAGTACTTC	CASSGPGVEQYF
TRBV7-9	TRBJ1-5	few	-	TGTGCCAGCAGCCAGGTCGGCGGACCCTATAGCAATCAGCCCCAGCATTTT	CASSQVGGPYSNQPQHF
TRBV7-6	TRBJ2-5	-	TRBD2	TGTGCCAGCAGCTCCATCCTAGCGGGGGAAGAGACCCAGTACTTC	CASSSILAGEETQYF
TRBV5-1	TRBJ1-6	many	-	TGCGCCAGCAGCCCCGAGGGGTTTCGCTCACCCCTCCACTTT	CASSPEGFRSPLHF
TRBV27	TRBJ2-2	few	-	TGTGCCAGCAGTCTCAGGGTACGCACCGGGGAGCTGTTTTTT	CASSLRVRTGELFF